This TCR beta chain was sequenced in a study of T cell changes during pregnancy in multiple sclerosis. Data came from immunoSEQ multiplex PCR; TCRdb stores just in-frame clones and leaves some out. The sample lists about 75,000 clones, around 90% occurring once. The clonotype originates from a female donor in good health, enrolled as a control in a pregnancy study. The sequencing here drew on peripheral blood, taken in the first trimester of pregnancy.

Written as DNA, the CDR3 is TGTGCCAGCAAGGGACAGGGCACAGATACGCAGTATTTT. It is translated as CASKGQGTDTQYF. This rearrangement joins TRBV28 to TRBJ2-3; 8 positions match TRBD1. CDR3 length: 13 amino acids. CDR1 is MDHEN and CDR2 is SYDVKM in the germline V gene. Trimming took 7 bases from V and 1 from J; bases not matched to a gene: 1.